This T cell receptor beta chain was sequenced for a study of early T cells in non-severe SARS-CoV-2 infection. Looking at the study overall: Chains stayed unpaired after sequencing of bulk RNA from unsorted whole blood. Study conclusions and caveats: In VDJdb matching, anti-spike CD8 responses were favored while private and CD4 specificities went missing.

Individual cDNA molecules each received unique molecular identifiers attached to them. TCRdb called the 5' RACE reads again in MiXCR, with one record for every CDR3 protein. The sample records 40,000 to 55,000 distinct CDR3 sequences, roughly 7.7% being singletons. Trimming left V 7 bases short and J 2 bases short, with 13 bases between. CDR3 length: 14 residues. Per germline, CDR1 MNHEY and CDR2 SVGAGI. Ten or more counts support this clonotype. Its antigen is not identified. The chain carries TRBV6-5 and TRBJ2-3; no clear D gene. The origin of this receptor is an adult who was a healthcare worker with PCR-confirmed SARS-CoV-2 infection or an uninfected control (not recorded which). Source material: whole blood. CDR3 sequence (DNA): TGTGCCAGCAACACCGGCAGATCCACAGATACGCAGTATTTT. This translates into CASNTGRSTDTQYF.